A selection of T cell receptor beta chains follows, all from one sample in a study of quantifying T cell responses using KT2 cells. TCRdb independently ran MiXCR on the UMI-ligation and nested PCR reads; one entry per CDR3 protein. This sample has tens of thousands of distinct CDR3 sequences, with approximately 13% found just once. Sequenced sample: PBMCs spiked with cells of the T cell clone KT2. These TCRs come from a human donor. Each CDR3 is given with its conserved first and last residue. Each record gives: J gene, D gene, clone size, V gene, CDR3 protein, CDR3 DNA. The D gene is left open where the match is weak. Size tells how often a clone was seen (once, few, many) or the class of an expanded clone, and some rows leave it out.

j_call: TRBJ2-1
d_call: TRBD2
clone_size: .
v_call: TRBV7-6
cdr3_aa: CASSPQLAGAPLVPNEQFF
cdr3_nt: TGTGCCAGCAGCCCGCAACTAGCGGGAGCCCCCTTGGTCCCCAATGAGCAGTTCTTC

j_call: TRBJ2-7
d_call: TRBD2
clone_size: .
v_call: TRBV6-1
cdr3_aa: CASFNGRSVNEQYF
cdr3_nt: TGTGCCAGCTTCAACGGGAGGTCTGTAAACGAGCAGTACTTC

j_call: TRBJ1-2
d_call: .
clone_size: many
v_call: TRBV30
cdr3_aa: CASGLTPLAYGYTF
cdr3_nt: TGTGCCTCCGGGTTAACCCCACTCGCATATGGCTACACCTTC

j_call: TRBJ1-3
d_call: TRBD1
clone_size: many
v_call: TRBV4-1
cdr3_aa: CASSQEKTGESKTIYF
cdr3_nt: TGCGCCAGCAGCCAAGAAAAGACAGGGGAATCAAAGACCATATATTTT

j_call: TRBJ2-7
d_call: TRBD1
clone_size: .
v_call: TRBV7-2
cdr3_aa: CASSAYWDSLYEQYF
cdr3_nt: TGTGCCAGCAGCGCCTACTGGGACAGTCTCTACGAGCAGTACTTC

j_call: TRBJ1-1
d_call: .
clone_size: few
v_call: TRBV3-1
cdr3_aa: CASSPRPFGPNTEAFF
cdr3_nt: TGTGCCAGCAGCCCGAGGCCTTTTGGCCCGAACACTGAAGCTTTCTTT

j_call: TRBJ1-1
d_call: .
clone_size: few
v_call: TRBV6-5
cdr3_aa: CASSYSSNRLNTEAFF
cdr3_nt: TGTGCCAGCAGTTACAGTTCCAACAGATTGAACACTGAAGCTTTCTTT

j_call: TRBJ1-5
d_call: .
clone_size: many
v_call: TRBV15
cdr3_aa: CATSLPPTGMGNQPQHF
cdr3_nt: TGTGCCACCAGCCTTCCTCCGACGGGGATGGGCAATCAGCCCCAGCATTTT

j_call: TRBJ1-2
d_call: .
clone_size: .
v_call: TRBV6-5
cdr3_aa: CASSYWAGTNPDYGYTF
cdr3_nt: TGTGCCAGCAGTTACTGGGCAGGGACCAATCCGGACTATGGCTACACCTTC

j_call: TRBJ2-5
d_call: .
clone_size: many
v_call: TRBV9
cdr3_aa: CASSLGPEETQYF
cdr3_nt: TGTGCCAGCAGCCTAGGGCCTGAAGAGACCCAGTACTTC

j_call: TRBJ1-5
d_call: .
clone_size: few
v_call: TRBV5-6
cdr3_aa: CASSRRAGEIVHF
cdr3_nt: TGTGCCAGCAGCCGCCGAGCGGGGGAAATTGTGCATTTT

j_call: TRBJ1-2
d_call: .
clone_size: .
v_call: TRBV12-3/TRBV12-4
cdr3_aa: CASSLARSYGYTF
cdr3_nt: TGTGCCAGCAGTTTAGCCCGATCCTATGGCTACACCTTC

j_call: TRBJ1-5
d_call: .
clone_size: many
v_call: TRBV12-3/TRBV12-4
cdr3_aa: CASSAGLLSNQPQHF
cdr3_nt: TGTGCCAGCAGCGCGGGACTCCTTAGCAATCAGCCCCAGCATTTT

j_call: TRBJ2-5
d_call: .
clone_size: many
v_call: TRBV7-9
cdr3_aa: CASSKTGTAGETQYF
cdr3_nt: TGTGCCAGCAGCAAAACAGGGACGGCGGGGGAGACCCAGTACTTC

j_call: TRBJ2-3
d_call: .
clone_size: .
v_call: TRBV2
cdr3_aa: CASSVGVDTQYF
cdr3_nt: TGTGCCAGCAGTGTTGGGGTAGATACGCAGTATTTT

j_call: TRBJ2-3
d_call: .
clone_size: .
v_call: TRBV5-1
cdr3_aa: CASSLGSAPPTDTQYF
cdr3_nt: TGCGCCAGCAGCTTGGGGTCTGCGCCACCCACAGATACGCAGTATTTT

j_call: TRBJ2-2
d_call: .
clone_size: many
v_call: TRBV30
cdr3_aa: CAWSVQAGTGELFF
cdr3_nt: TGTGCCTGGAGTGTACAGGCCGGCACCGGGGAGCTGTTTTTT

j_call: TRBJ2-7
d_call: .
clone_size: .
v_call: TRBV2
cdr3_aa: CASSDEGFSYEQYF
cdr3_nt: TGTGCCAGCAGTGATGAGGGGTTCTCCTACGAGCAGTACTTC

j_call: TRBJ1-2
d_call: .
clone_size: few
v_call: TRBV12-3/TRBV12-4
cdr3_aa: CASSLGQVIGYTF
cdr3_nt: TGTGCCAGCAGTTTAGGACAGGTCATCGGCTACACCTTC

j_call: TRBJ1-1
d_call: .
clone_size: few
v_call: TRBV27
cdr3_aa: CASSIFAFF
cdr3_nt: TGTGCCAGCAGTATTTTCGCTTTCTTT

j_call: TRBJ2-7
d_call: TRBD2
clone_size: many
v_call: TRBV20-1
cdr3_aa: CSAAGTSGRIHEQYF
cdr3_nt: TGCAGTGCTGCCGGGACTAGCGGGAGGATCCACGAGCAGTACTTC

j_call: TRBJ2-3
d_call: .
clone_size: few
v_call: TRBV19
cdr3_aa: CASSIRRTGGTDTQYF
cdr3_nt: TGTGCCAGTAGTATTCGTAGGACTGGTGGCACAGATACGCAGTATTTT

j_call: TRBJ1-1
d_call: .
clone_size: many
v_call: TRBV29-1
cdr3_aa: CSVLQPLVSEAFF
cdr3_nt: TGCAGCGTTTTACAGCCTTTGGTGTCTGAAGCTTTCTTT

j_call: TRBJ2-5
d_call: .
clone_size: few
v_call: TRBV6-5
cdr3_aa: CASSLEGAGGKTQYF
cdr3_nt: TGTGCCAGCAGTTTGGAGGGGGCAGGAGGAAAGACCCAGTACTTC

j_call: TRBJ2-3
d_call: .
clone_size: .
v_call: TRBV28
cdr3_aa: CASSLPTRLTDTQYF
cdr3_nt: TGTGCCAGCAGTTTGCCCACGCGATTGACAGATACGCAGTATTTT

j_call: TRBJ2-3
d_call: TRBD2
clone_size: .
v_call: TRBV24-1
cdr3_aa: CATSDTGTSGTDTQYF
cdr3_nt: TGTGCCACCAGTGATACCGGGACTAGCGGCACAGATACGCAGTATTTT

j_call: TRBJ1-5
d_call: .
clone_size: .
v_call: TRBV27
cdr3_aa: CASSFAGDQPQHF
cdr3_nt: TGTGCCAGCAGTTTTGCAGGGGACCAGCCCCAGCATTTT

j_call: TRBJ1-2
d_call: .
clone_size: .
v_call: TRBV3-1
cdr3_aa: CASSPGGGYGYTF
cdr3_nt: TGTGCCAGCAGCCCCGGCGGGGGCTATGGCTACACCTTC

j_call: TRBJ2-1
d_call: .
clone_size: few
v_call: TRBV6-6
cdr3_aa: CASSYEGRGAYNEQFF
cdr3_nt: TGTGCCAGCAGTTACGAAGGGCGGGGCGCCTACAATGAGCAGTTCTTC

j_call: TRBJ2-7
d_call: TRBD1
clone_size: .
v_call: TRBV11-3
cdr3_aa: CASSKPGTGHPEQYF
cdr3_nt: TGTGCCAGCAGCAAACCCGGGACAGGGCATCCCGAGCAGTACTTC

j_call: TRBJ1-6
d_call: TRBD1
clone_size: few
v_call: TRBV6-2/TRBV6-3
cdr3_aa: CASSYSKQGNSPLHF
cdr3_nt: TGTGCCAGCAGTTACTCGAAACAGGGGAATTCACCCCTCCACTTT

j_call: TRBJ2-4
d_call: TRBD1
clone_size: many
v_call: TRBV12-3/TRBV12-4
cdr3_aa: CASTGDSKNIQYF
cdr3_nt: TGTGCCAGCACCGGGGACAGTAAAAACATTCAGTACTTC

j_call: TRBJ2-3
d_call: .
clone_size: .
v_call: TRBV2
cdr3_aa: CASTGGADTQYF
cdr3_nt: TGTGCCAGCACTGGAGGCGCAGATACGCAGTATTTT

j_call: TRBJ2-1
d_call: TRBD2
clone_size: .
v_call: TRBV5-4
cdr3_aa: CASSLRSGNSYNEQFF
cdr3_nt: TGTGCCAGCAGCTTGCGGAGCGGGAACTCCTACAATGAGCAGTTCTTC

j_call: TRBJ2-7
d_call: TRBD2
clone_size: many
v_call: TRBV12-3/TRBV12-4
cdr3_aa: CASSFASGGPSYEQYF
cdr3_nt: TGTGCCAGCAGTTTTGCCAGCGGGGGCCCCTCCTACGAGCAGTACTTC

j_call: TRBJ1-4
d_call: .
clone_size: .
v_call: TRBV21-1
cdr3_aa: CASSKAHPDSNEKLFF
cdr3_nt: TGTGCCAGCAGCAAAGCCCATCCCGATTCTAATGAAAAACTGTTTTTT

j_call: TRBJ2-1
d_call: .
clone_size: few
v_call: TRBV7-2
cdr3_aa: CASSSTLGGGSYEQFF
cdr3_nt: TGTGCCAGCAGCTCGACCCTAGGGGGGGGGAGTTATGAGCAGTTCTTC

j_call: TRBJ2-3
d_call: .
clone_size: many
v_call: TRBV11-2
cdr3_aa: CASSLVGGAADTQYF
cdr3_nt: TGTGCCAGCAGCTTAGTAGGGGGGGCCGCAGATACGCAGTATTTT

j_call: TRBJ2-7
d_call: .
clone_size: few
v_call: TRBV6-2/TRBV6-3
cdr3_aa: CASGLRGGATYEQYF
cdr3_nt: TGTGCCAGCGGATTACGCGGCGGGGCTACCTACGAGCAGTACTTC

j_call: TRBJ1-2
d_call: TRBD1
clone_size: few
v_call: TRBV5-1
cdr3_aa: CASSLGDSLNYGYTF
cdr3_nt: TGCGCCAGCAGCCTAGGGGACAGTCTGAACTATGGCTACACCTTC

j_call: TRBJ2-7
d_call: .
clone_size: .
v_call: TRBV4-1
cdr3_aa: CASSLLSGSGYEQYF
cdr3_nt: TGCGCCAGCAGCCTGCTGTCGGGGTCGGGCTACGAGCAGTACTTC

j_call: TRBJ2-3
d_call: TRBD2
clone_size: few
v_call: TRBV11-3
cdr3_aa: CASRSGLAGVGADTQYF
cdr3_nt: TGTGCCAGCAGATCGGGACTAGCGGGAGTTGGGGCAGATACGCAGTATTTT

j_call: TRBJ2-5
d_call: .
clone_size: .
v_call: TRBV15
cdr3_aa: CATSRDRPGAEETQYF
cdr3_nt: TGTGCCACCAGCAGAGATAGACCAGGGGCTGAAGAGACCCAGTACTTC

j_call: TRBJ1-2
d_call: .
clone_size: .
v_call: TRBV9
cdr3_aa: CASSVPRDDYGYTF
cdr3_nt: TGTGCCAGCAGCGTCCCCAGGGATGACTATGGCTACACCTTC

j_call: TRBJ2-1
d_call: .
clone_size: few
v_call: TRBV12-3/TRBV12-4
cdr3_aa: CASSPGLPKSNEQFF
cdr3_nt: TGTGCCAGCAGTCCTGGACTCCCCAAGTCTAATGAGCAGTTCTTC

j_call: TRBJ1-2
d_call: .
clone_size: many
v_call: TRBV25-1
cdr3_aa: CASSGQGSGYTF
cdr3_nt: TGTGCCAGCAGTGGGCAGGGGAGCGGCTACACCTTC

j_call: TRBJ2-3
d_call: .
clone_size: .
v_call: TRBV18
cdr3_aa: CASSPLTQDTQYF
cdr3_nt: TGTGCCAGCTCACCGCTTACCCAAGATACGCAGTATTTT

j_call: TRBJ2-7
d_call: .
clone_size: few
v_call: TRBV7-9
cdr3_aa: CASSPLRYEQYF
cdr3_nt: TGTGCCAGCAGCCCACTAAGGTACGAGCAGTACTTC

j_call: TRBJ2-2
d_call: .
clone_size: medium-sized
v_call: TRBV11-3
cdr3_aa: CASSGYRENTGELFF
cdr3_nt: TGTGCCAGCAGCGGATACAGGGAGAACACCGGGGAGCTGTTTTTT

j_call: TRBJ1-2
d_call: .
clone_size: few
v_call: TRBV20-1
cdr3_aa: CSARGARGDGYTF
cdr3_nt: TGCAGTGCTAGAGGGGCTCGCGGGGATGGCTACACCTTC